The 31 T cell receptor beta chains presented below share a single source sample, sequenced in a study of tumor and adjacent non-tumor tissue in lung cancer. The template was RNA from unsorted bulk tissue. Distant lung tissue was collected more than 3 cm away from the tumor edge. TCRbeta libraries were built with three rounds of nested PCR, modified from ARM-PCR. TCRdb ran MiXCR on the multiplex PCR reads and lists one entry per CDR3 protein. The sample includes 90,000 to 120,000 distinct CDR3 sequences, roughly two thirds of them seen just once. Sequenced sample: distant non-tumor lung tissue. These receptors all stem from a man aged 25 to 45 with non-small cell lung cancer.

About this clonotype: This could be a read error, since a much larger clone is one nucleotide away. This chain links TRBV11-2 with TRBJ2-1; D is perhaps TRBD1 (6 bases). The CDR3 is 15 residues long. CDR1 is SGHAT, CDR2 FQNNGV, per germline. In nucleotides, the CDR3 is TGTGCCAGCAGCCCAGGGGAGTTAACCTACAATGAGCAGCTCTTC. Protein product: CASSPGELTYNEQLF.

There are many counts of this clonotype. The chain joins TRBV6-5 to TRBJ2-3; D gene ambiguous. V lost 0 bases to trimming and J lost 2 bases, with 9 bases between them. Germline CDR1 is MNHEY and CDR2 is SVGAGI. The CDR3 length is 15 residues. CDR3 bases: TGTGCCAGCAGTTACTCTAAACAGTCCACAGATACGCAGTATTTT. Protein sequence: CASSYSKQSTDTQYF.

The rearrangement uses TRBV11-1 and TRBJ2-1; possibly TRBD1 or TRBD2 for D (6 bases each). V lost 2 bases and J lost 0, with 14 bases in between. The CDR3 is 17 residues long. In germline, CDR1 is SGHAT, CDR2 FQDESV (reference sequence). CDR3 bases: TGTGCCAGCAGCTTAATGACGGGGGCTTCCTCCTACAATGAGCAGTTCTTC. Amino acids: CASSLMTGASSYNEQFF. The complete variable domain, with remaining parts taken from reference TRBV11-1 and TRBJ2-1, reads EAEVAQSPRYKITEKSQAVAFWCDPISGHATLYWYRQILGQGPELLVQFQDESVVDDSQLPKDRFSAERLKGVDSTLKIQPAELGDSAMYLCASSLMTGASSYNEQFFGPGTRLTVL.

Regarding this clonotype: The germline gene is not matched at one end of the junction; a read error may be the cause. CDR3 residues: CTTSDLQLLEAYEYYF. CDR3 in DNA: TGTACCACCAGTGATTTGCAACTTTTGGAAGCCTACGAGTATTACTTC. The chain links TRBV24-1 to TRBJ2-7; no reliable D call. Germline CDR1 reads KGHDR; CDR2 reads SFDVKD. The CDR3 loop spans 16 amino acids.

V usage is TRBV20-1 and J usage is TRBJ2-3, with D unclear. The V end lost 7 bases, the J end lost 0 bases, and 11 bases lay between the germline ends. Germline-derived CDR1 and CDR2 are DFQATT and SNEGSKA (reference sequence). CDR3 length: 13 residues. The CDR3 here is CSVTHLSTDTQYF. The CDR3 DNA is TGCAGTGTTACTCACCTTAGCACAGATACGCAGTATTTT.

Remarks on this clonotype: With a much larger clone just one base away, this may be a read error. The chain has TRBV6-1 and TRBJ1-2, with a weak D call TRBD1 (5 bases). Germline V gene data show CDR1 as MNHNS and CDR2 as SASEGT. The CDR3 totals 11 residues. V gave up 8 bases and J gave up 6 bases, with 10 bases separating them. The CDR3 sequence is CASRGNHGYTF. In DNA form, the CDR3 reads TGTGCCAGCCGGGGGAACCATGGCTACACCTTC.

This clonotype was found many times. The chain recombines TRBV13 with TRBJ2-7; 12 positions match TRBD2. V dropped 5 bases and J dropped 0; count of bases not matched to a gene: 8. CDR3 size: 17 residues. From germline, CDR1 is PRHDT and CDR2 FYEKMQ (reference sequence). This CDR3 reads CASSPQGTSGYSYEQYF. The CDR3 DNA follows: TGTGCCAGCAGCCCACAAGGGACTAGCGGGTACTCCTACGAGCAGTACTTC. The complete variable domain, with remaining parts taken from reference TRBV13 and TRBJ2-7, reads AAGVIQSPRHLIKEKRETATLKCYPIPRHDTVYWYQQGPGQDPQFLISFYEKMQSDKGSIPDRFSAQQFSDYHSELNMSSLELGDSALYFCASSPQGTSGYSYEQYFGPGTRLTVT.

The genes are TRBV6-5 and TRBJ1-2; possible D gene TRBD1, 6 bases. Trimming shortened V by 7 bases and J by 8 bases, and 20 bases separated the two germline ends. Germline V gene lookup returns CDR1 MNHEY and CDR2 SVGAGI. The CDR3 extends over 14 amino acids. In nucleotides, the CDR3 is TGTGCCAGCAATTATTCTGGGGGGGCGGAAGGCTACACCTTC. Translated, it gives CASNYSGGAEGYTF.

The chain employs TRBV18 and TRBJ1-1; D gene uncertain. Germline V CDR1 and CDR2: KGHSH, LQKENI. The CDR3 runs 13 residues. V lost 4 bases and J 6 bases, leaving 12 bases between the germline ends. The CDR3 nucleotides read TGTGCCAGCTCACAGTCCGATTCCTCTGAAGCTTTCTTT. The encoded protein is CASSQSDSSEAFF.

This chain links TRBV12-3 or TRBV12-4 with TRBJ2-5; D is perhaps TRBD1 or TRBD2 (5 bases each). The V and J ends lost 5 bases and 4 bases respectively, with 20 bases between them. This CDR3 is built from 16 residues. The CDR3 nucleotides are TGTGCCAGCAGTACCCGGGGCAGGGAATCCCTAGAGACCCAGTACTTC. Translating it yields CASSTRGRESLETQYF.

This clonotype was found once. The genes are TRBV20-1 and TRBJ2-6, with TRBD2 as a possible D gene (6 bases). CDR1 is DFQATT and CDR2 is SNEGSKA in the germline V gene (reference sequence). The CDR3 covers 18 residues. Trimming pared 5 bases from V and 0 bases from J, leaving 20 bases between. CDR3 protein: CSARGSGIVPSGANVLTF. Here the CDR3 DNA reads TGCAGTGCTCGGGGGTCCGGGATAGTCCCCTCTGGGGCCAACGTCCTGACTTTC.

Notes on this clonotype: Being one base from a much bigger clone, this may be a read error. J is TRBJ1-4 and V is TRBV11-2; no firm D call. Trimming removed 9 bases at V and 7 bases at J, with 18 bases between. The germline gives CDR1 SGHAT, CDR2 FQNNGV. The CDR3 has 14 amino acids. Here the CDR3 reads CARSSSALGEKLFF. CDR3 coding DNA: TGTGCCAGAAGTTCTTCGGCGCTCGGTGAAAAACTGTTTTTT. Together with reference TRBV11-2 and TRBJ1-4, the CDR3 gives the full variable domain: EAGVAQSPRYKIIEKRQSVAFWCNPISGHATLYWYQQILGQGPKLLIQFQNNGVVDDSQLPKDRFSAERLKGVDSTLKIQPAKLEDSAVYLCARSSSALGEKLFFGSGTQLSVL.

The chain links TRBV12-3 or TRBV12-4 to TRBJ2-7, with unresolved D. V lost 6 bases, J lost 1 base, and 13 bases lay in between. The CDR3 is made up of 14 amino acids. The CDR3 coding sequence is TGTGCCAGCAGAATGACAAGGCCGTCCTACGAGCAGTACTTC. Its protein is CASRMTRPSYEQYF.

This chain uses TRBV7-2 with TRBJ2-7; D may be TRBD2 (7 bases). Germline values: CDR1 SGHTA, CDR2 FQGNSA. The CDR3 is 18 residues long. With 4 bases removed from V and 3 bases from J, the gap between germline ends came to 25 bases. This CDR3 is CASSSARELRGAFYEQYF. The CDR3 DNA sequence: TGTGCCAGCAGCTCAGCCCGAGAGCTTCGGGGGGCATTCTACGAGCAGTACTTC. Combining the CDR3 with reference TRBV7-2 and TRBJ2-7 gives the whole variable domain GAGVSQSPSNKVTEKGKDVELRCDPISGHTALYWYRQSLGQGLEFLIYFQGNSAPDKSGLPSDRFSAERTGGSVSTLTIQRTQQEDSAVYLCASSSARELRGAFYEQYFGPGTRLTVT.

Points on this clonotype: A much larger clone sits a single nucleotide away, making a read error possible. The V call is TRBV20-1, the J call TRBJ2-7, with 9 nucleotides matching TRBD1. Germline CDR1 reads DFQATT; CDR2 reads SNEGSKA (reference sequence). The CDR3 runs 13 residues. Here the CDR3 DNA reads TGCACCCAACAGGGGGCGAAATCCTACGAGCAGTACTTC. This sequence encodes CTQQGAKSYEQYF.

The table lists this clonotype with a count of one. One end of the junction varies from germline; a read error may be responsible. The chain recombines TRBV20-1 with TRBJ2-5; 16 bases align to TRBD2. CDR3 length equals 17 residues. The germline V gene encodes CDR1 DFQATT and CDR2 SNEGSKA (reference sequence). The CDR3 reads CIARSPGLAGGIEIQYF. CDR3 nucleotide sequence: TGCATTGCCCGCTCACCGGGACTAGCGGGGGGGATAGAGATCCAGTACTTC.

In regard to this clonotype: A read error may produce the germline difference seen at one junction end. The chain employs TRBV20-1 and TRBJ2-1; 7 bases are shared with TRBD2. This CDR3 is built from 15 residues. Germline V gene lookup returns CDR1 DFQATT and CDR2 SNEGSKA (reference sequence). CDR3 region: CSARAGSGDYNKQVF. The DNA of the CDR3 is TGCAGTGCTAGAGCGGGAAGCGGGGACTACAATAAGCAGGTCTTC.

On this clonotype itself: Being one base from a much bigger clone, this may be a read error. This chain uses TRBV5-6 with TRBJ2-5, with D perhaps assigned TRBD1 or TRBD2 (5 bases each). CDR3 size: 15 residues. Germline loops: CDR1 SGHDT, CDR2 YYEEEE. The chain's CDR3 is CDSSEMGPLQETQYF. The CDR3 DNA reads TGTGACAGCAGCGAAATGGGACCCCTCCAAGAGACCCAGTACTTC.

Regarding this clonotype: One junction end does not reproduce the germline sequence, and a read error may be involved. The gene calls are TRBV11-2 and TRBJ2-3, with D maybe TRBD2 (6 bases). CDR1 and CDR2 from the germline V gene are SGHAT and FQNNGV. This CDR3 contains 12 residues. CDR3 residues: CANSAGTLWQYF. The CDR3 nucleotides read TGTGCTAACAGCGCCGGGACTTTGTGGCAGTATTTC.

Note on this clonotype: Mismatch with germline at one junction end may stem from a read error. The chain carries TRBV24-1 and TRBJ2-2; 7 bases match TRBD1. The CDR3 totals 14 residues. Germline CDR1 and CDR2: KGHDR and SFDVKD. This CDR3 reads CAASDRDTTGELLF. The CDR3 bases are TGTGCTGCCAGCGACAGGGATACCACCGGGGAGCTGCTTTTT.

This clonotype was seen more than once but under ten times. The V call is TRBV4-1, the J call TRBJ2-1; 7 positions match TRBD1. The V gene end was trimmed by 5 bases and the J gene end by 3 bases; junction bases not matched to a gene: 13. Germline loops: CDR1 MGHRA, CDR2 YSYEKL. The CDR3 contains 17 residues. The CDR3 sequence is CASSSGKGAVFYNEQFF. DNA of the CDR3: TGCGCCAGCAGCTCTGGGAAGGGGGCGGTATTCTACAATGAGCAGTTCTTC.

This clonotype was found many times. The rearrangement uses TRBV7-8 and TRBJ2-2, with D perhaps TRBD1 (6 bases). Germline CDR1 is SGHVS and CDR2 is FQNEAQ. The ends were cut back, 5 bases at V and 7 bases at J, with 11 bases in the middle. The CDR3 runs 13 residues. The CDR3, as DNA: TGTGCCAGCAGCAGGGGGTTGGGCGGGGAGCTGTTTTTT. It encodes CASSRGLGGELFF.

Many counts were recorded for this clonotype. The rearrangement links TRBV12-3 or TRBV12-4 to TRBJ2-7, with D hard to call. Trimming removed 6 bases at V and 5 bases at J, with 14 bases between. The CDR3 contains 13 residues. The CDR3 loop reads CASSRPSSHEQYF. The CDR3 DNA reads TGTGCCAGCAGCCGCCCCTCTTCCCACGAGCAGTACTTC.

In DNA form, the CDR3 reads TGCAGTGCTAGAGATATAGATCTAACGGGGGGGGGGTCGGCCCAGTACTTC. It encodes CSARDIDLTGGGSAQYF. The chain couples TRBV20-1 to TRBJ2-5, with TRBD2 matching 8 bases. After removal of 0 bases from V and 9 bases from J, the junction contained 18 bases not matched to a gene. The CDR3 is 17 residues long. The germline V gene has CDR1 DFQATT and CDR2 SNEGSKA (reference sequence).

As concerns this clonotype: At one end the junction does not follow the germline gene, possibly because of a read error. The chain couples TRBV11-2 to TRBJ2-7, with TRBD2 identical over 7 bases. CDR1 and CDR2 (germline): SGHAT, FQNNGV. The CDR3 spans 16 residues. DNA for the CDR3: TGTGCCAGCAGCCGGGGGGAACTAGGGCCCCCCTACGAGCAGTATTTC. This gives the protein CASSRGELGPPYEQYF.

Concerning this clonotype: This clone may be a read error of a much larger clone one base away. The genes are TRBV5-1 and TRBJ1-1; 7 bases line up with TRBD1. Germline CDR1 reads SGHRS; CDR2 reads YFSETQ. The CDR3 is 15 amino acids. CDR3 region: CVSSLGGRGKGEAFF. The CDR3 DNA follows: TGCGTCAGCAGCTTAGGGGGCAGGGGCAAAGGTGAAGCTTTCTTT.

As for this clonotype: This may stem from a read error, because a much larger clone lies one nucleotide away. The rearrangement links TRBV20-1 to TRBJ2-7; D might be TRBD2 (7 bases). The germline V gene encodes CDR1 DFQATT and CDR2 SNEGSKA (reference sequence). This CDR3 contains 13 residues. The CDR3 DNA follows: TGCAGTGCCGAGGGCGGGGGCCGTTACGGGCAGTACTTC. This encodes CSAEGGGRYGQYF.

This chain links TRBV20-1 with TRBJ2-2; 9 nucleotides line up with TRBD2. The length of the CDR3 is 16 residues. Germline assignment: CDR1 DFQATT and CDR2 SNEGSKA (reference sequence). After removal of 6 bases from V and 8 bases from J, the junction contained 16 bases not matched to a gene. CDR3 protein: CSALSRLAGWGGELFF. The CDR3 bases are TGCAGTGCCCTCAGCCGTCTAGCGGGGTGGGGGGGGGAGCTGTTTTTT.

The rearrangement joins TRBV30 to TRBJ2-5; no reliable D call. The V gene lost 2 bases and the J gene lost 2 bases, with 9 bases spanning the gap. CDR1 is GTSNPN and CDR2 is SVGIG in the germline V gene (reference sequence). This CDR3 has 13 amino acids. The CDR3 DNA reads TGTGCCTGGAGTATTGGCGTTCAAGAGACCCAGTACTTC. Translated, it gives CAWSIGVQETQYF.

As for this clonotype: A read error may account for a junction end that differs from germline. The rearrangement uses TRBV6-5 and TRBJ2-3; D is perhaps TRBD2 (6 bases). This CDR3 contains 15 residues. The germline gives CDR1 MNHEY, CDR2 SVGAGI. The CDR3 DNA sequence: TGTGCCAGCAGTTACTCTGGGGGGAGCGCAAATACACAGTATTTT. It yields the protein CASSYSGGSANTQYF.

About this clonotype itself: One end of the junction varies from germline; a read error may be responsible. The chain is built from TRBV11-2 and TRBJ1-1; D is uncertain. The CDR3 runs 13 residues. The germline gives CDR1 SGHAT, CDR2 FQNNGV. The DNA of the CDR3 is TGTGCCAGCAGCTATATCGTCAACACTGAGGCTTTCTTT. This translates into CASSYIVNTEAFF. The whole variable domain, filled in from reference TRBV11-2 and TRBJ1-1, reads EAGVAQSPRYKIIEKRQSVAFWCNPISGHATLYWYQQILGQGPKLLIQFQNNGVVDDSQLPKDRFSAERLKGVDSTLKIQPAKLEDSAVYLCASSYIVNTEAFFGQGTRLTVV.